The rows below give T cell receptor beta chains drawn from one sample of a study of OX40 agonist ivuxolimab in advanced cancers. Using immunoSEQ multiplex PCR, the repertoire was profiled, and TCRdb retains in-frame clones only, with some absent. The sample holds tens of thousands of clones; around 90% are singletons and the top ten take 13% to 15%. Sample: CD4+ or CD8+ T cells sorted from blood, taken in a trial of the OX40 agonist ivuxolimab. The receptors originated from an adult with an advanced solid tumor such as melanoma, head and neck, liver or kidney cancer. The CDR3 runs from the conserved cysteine through the conserved F or W. The D gene is left open where the match is weak. Clone size appears in some rows only: once, few, many, or a class for an expanded clone.

TRBJ1-2 TRBD1 TRBV7-3 once TGTGCCAGCCCAAAGGGGGCGATATGTTATGGCTACACCTTC CASPKGAICYGYTF
TRBJ2-1 TRBD2 TRBV4-1 once TGCGCCAGCAGCCAGCCGGGACTAGCGGGAGGAAACTACAATGAGCAGTTCTTC CASSQPGLAGGNYNEQFF
TRBJ1-2 - TRBV5-6 - TGTGCCAGCAGCTTAGCTGGGCAGGACGTCTATGGCTACACCTTC CASSLAGQDVYGYTF
TRBJ2-7 - TRBV6-1 - TGTGCCAGCAGTGAATTCGCGACAACCTACGAGCAGTACTTC CASSEFATTYEQYF
TRBJ2-5 TRBD2 TRBV4-2 - TGTGCCAGCAGCCAAGTGCCGGGGGGGGACCAAGAGACCCAGTACTTC CASSQVPGGDQETQYF
TRBJ2-7 - TRBV29-1 - TGCAGCGTTAGGGGTTTTAGCTCCTACGAGCAGTACTTC CSVRGFSSYEQYF
TRBJ2-3 TRBD1 TRBV28 - TGTGCCAGCAGTTGGGACAGGGGGCTCCCCATAGATACGCAGTATTTT CASSWDRGLPIDTQYF
TRBJ2-1 - TRBV13 - TGTGCCAGCAGCAGAGGGGTATCCTACAATGAGCAGTTCTTC CASSRGVSYNEQFF
TRBJ2-1 - TRBV10-3 once TGTGCCATCAAGGCTAGCTCCTACAATGAGCAGTTCTTC CAIKASSYNEQFF
TRBJ2-7 TRBD2 TRBV5-1 - TGCGCCAGCAGCTTGGCCGGGAGGGAGCAGTACTTC CASSLAGREQYF
TRBJ1-2 - TRBV5-1 - TGCGCCAGCAGCTTGGTCGGGGGAGGCTACACCTTC CASSLVGGGYTF
TRBJ2-7 TRBD1 TRBV13 - TGTGCCAGCAGCTTAGGCAGGGGGCGGTCCTACGAGCAGTACTTC CASSLGRGRSYEQYF
TRBJ2-7 TRBD1 TRBV27 - TGTGCCAGCAGTTACGTTGGGACAGGGCTAACCTACGAGCAGTACTTC CASSYVGTGLTYEQYF
TRBJ1-2 TRBD1 TRBV4-2 - TGTGCCAGCAGCCAAGGGGACAGTGATGGCTACACCTTC CASSQGDSDGYTF
TRBJ2-7 - TRBV2 - TGTGCCAGCAGTGATCGTGGGCAGGGCTACGAGCAGTACTTC CASSDRGQGYEQYF
TRBJ2-1 TRBD1 TRBV10-1 - TGCGCCAGTGCTCGGACAGGCGCCAATGAGCAGTTCTTC CASARTGANEQFF